This T cell receptor (beta chain) derives from a study of spatial heterogeneity in lung cancer. Indicated time point: sample taken at primary tumor resection. The study sequenced unsorted whole RNA from tumor, nontumor lung or frozen PBMC. All TCR cDNA molecules were individually tagged with a unique molecular identifier. TCRdb itself ran the 5' RACE reads through MiXCR, one entry per CDR3 protein. This table has about 82,000 distinct CDR3 sequences, around an eighth appearing once. This clonotype was seen ten or more times. The V end lost 4 bases, the J end lost 0 bases, and 18 bases lay between the germline ends. This CDR3 has 17 amino acids. The germline gives CDR1 SGHAT, CDR2 FQNNGV.

The sample here was PBMCs, taken at surgery. The clonotype originates from a male donor with early-stage non-small cell lung cancer. The rearrangement uses TRBV11-2 and TRBJ1-1, with D perhaps matching TRBD1 (5 bases). As DNA, the CDR3 is TGTGCCAGCAGCTCGGGGGTTTTGGTCGGAATGAACACTGAAGCTTTCTTT. As protein: CASSSGVLVGMNTEAFF.